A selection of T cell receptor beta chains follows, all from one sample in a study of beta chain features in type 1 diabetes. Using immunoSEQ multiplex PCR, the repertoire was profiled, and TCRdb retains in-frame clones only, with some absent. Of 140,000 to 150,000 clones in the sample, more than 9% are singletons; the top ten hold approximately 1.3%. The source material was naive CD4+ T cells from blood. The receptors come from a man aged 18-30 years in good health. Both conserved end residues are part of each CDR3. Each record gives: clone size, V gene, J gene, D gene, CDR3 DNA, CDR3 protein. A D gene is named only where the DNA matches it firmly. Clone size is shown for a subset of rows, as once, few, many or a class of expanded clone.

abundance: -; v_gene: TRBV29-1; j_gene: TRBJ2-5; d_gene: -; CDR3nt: TGCAGCGTTGGACAGAATCAAGAGACCCAGTACTTC; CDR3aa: CSVGQNQETQYF
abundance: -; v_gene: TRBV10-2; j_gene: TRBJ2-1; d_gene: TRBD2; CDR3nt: TGCGCCGGAGCGTATGACGGGGGGGAGCAGTTCTTC; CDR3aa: CAGAYDGGEQFF
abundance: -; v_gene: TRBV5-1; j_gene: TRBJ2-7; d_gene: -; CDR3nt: TGCGCCAGCAGCCCCGACTTGCTTTCCTACGAGCAGTACTTC; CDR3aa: CASSPDLLSYEQYF
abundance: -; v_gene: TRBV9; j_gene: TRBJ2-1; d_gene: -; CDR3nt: TGTGCCAGCAGCGGTGTTCCTAGCGTTCATGAGCAGTTCTTC; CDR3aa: CASSGVPSVHEQFF
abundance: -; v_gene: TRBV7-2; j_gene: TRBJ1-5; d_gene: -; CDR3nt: TGTGCCAGCAGCTATCGTTGGTCGGAGAGCAATCAGCCCCAGCATTTT; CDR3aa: CASSYRWSESNQPQHF
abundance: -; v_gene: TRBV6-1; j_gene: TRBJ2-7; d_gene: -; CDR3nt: TGTGCCAGCAGTCCGGCAATGAGCGACCCCTACGAGCAGTACTTC; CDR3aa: CASSPAMSDPYEQYF
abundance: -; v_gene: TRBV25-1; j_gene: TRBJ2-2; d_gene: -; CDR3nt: TGTGCCAGCAGTGAAGAACAGGGCGTCACCGGGGAGCTGTTTTTT; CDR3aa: CASSEEQGVTGELFF
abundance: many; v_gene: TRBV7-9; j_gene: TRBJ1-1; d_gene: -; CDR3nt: TGTGCCAGCAGCCTTCAGAAGAACACTGAAGCTTTCTTT; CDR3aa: CASSLQKNTEAFF
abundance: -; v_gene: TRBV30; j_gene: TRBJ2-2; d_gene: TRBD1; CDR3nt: TGTGCCTGGAGTGCGCGGGGACAGGGGGCCCACACCGGGGAGCTGTTTTTT; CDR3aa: CAWSARGQGAHTGELFF
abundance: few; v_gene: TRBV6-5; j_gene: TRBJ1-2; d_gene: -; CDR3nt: TGTGCCAGTCGGACGCGGGAGGCCTATGGCTACACCTTC; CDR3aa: CASRTREAYGYTF
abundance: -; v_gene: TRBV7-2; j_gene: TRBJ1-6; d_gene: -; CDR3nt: TGTGCCAGCAGCGCCACCGGGTTGGGTTCACCCCTCCACTTT; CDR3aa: CASSATGLGSPLHF
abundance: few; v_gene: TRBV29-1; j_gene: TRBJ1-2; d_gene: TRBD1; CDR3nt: TGCAGCGTTCCGACAGGGGGCAATGGCTACACCTTC; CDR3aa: CSVPTGGNGYTF
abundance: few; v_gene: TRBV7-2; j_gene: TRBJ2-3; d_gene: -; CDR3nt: TGTGCCAGCAGCTTACGACAGAGCACAGATACGCAGTATTTT; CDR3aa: CASSLRQSTDTQYF
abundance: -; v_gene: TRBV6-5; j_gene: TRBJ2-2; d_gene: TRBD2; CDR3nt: TGTGCCAGCAGTTACTCGTGGGGGGGAAACACCGGGGAGCTGTTTTTT; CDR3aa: CASSYSWGGNTGELFF
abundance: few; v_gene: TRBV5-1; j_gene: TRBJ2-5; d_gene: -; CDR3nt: TGCGCCAGCAGCCCCCCCTGGGACGGGGGGACCCAGTACTTC; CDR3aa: CASSPPWDGGTQYF
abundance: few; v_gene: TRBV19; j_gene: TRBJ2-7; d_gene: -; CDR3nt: TGTGCCAGCAGTTCCTACCGTGGAAACAGGCCCTACGAGCAGTACTTC; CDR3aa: CASSSYRGNRPYEQYF
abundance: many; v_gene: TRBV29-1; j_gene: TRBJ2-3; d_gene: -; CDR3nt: TGCAGCGTACCGACAGGCCCAAGCACAGATACGCAGTATTTT; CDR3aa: CSVPTGPSTDTQYF
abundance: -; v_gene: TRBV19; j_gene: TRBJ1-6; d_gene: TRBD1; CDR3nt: TGTGCCAGTAGCACGGGGACAGGGGGGAGTTCACCCCTCCACTTT; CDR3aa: CASSTGTGGSSPLHF
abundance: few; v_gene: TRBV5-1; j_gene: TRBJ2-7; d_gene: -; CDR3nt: TGCGCCAGCAGCCCCTACTACCGACAGGTCTACGAGCAGTACTTC; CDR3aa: CASSPYYRQVYEQYF
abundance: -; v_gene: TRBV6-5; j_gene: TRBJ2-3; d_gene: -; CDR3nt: TGTGCCAGCAGTTACAGGGGCTTTAGCACAGATACGCAGTATTTT; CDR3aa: CASSYRGFSTDTQYF
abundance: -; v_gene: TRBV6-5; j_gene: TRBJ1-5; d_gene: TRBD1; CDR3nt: TGTGCCAGCAGTTACTCTTGGACAGGGGAACAGCCCCAGCATTTT; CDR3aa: CASSYSWTGEQPQHF
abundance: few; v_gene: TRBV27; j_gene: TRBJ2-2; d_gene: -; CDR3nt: TGTGCCAGCAGTTTGGAGGGACGGTCGAACACCGGGGAGCTGTTTTTT; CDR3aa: CASSLEGRSNTGELFF
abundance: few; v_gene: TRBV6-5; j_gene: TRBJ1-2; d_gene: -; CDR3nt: TGTGCCAGCAGTTACTCGGGCAGGGAAGATGGCTACACCTTC; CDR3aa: CASSYSGREDGYTF
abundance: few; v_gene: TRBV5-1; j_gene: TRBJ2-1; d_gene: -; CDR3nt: TGCGCCAGCAGCCTCGAGGGGAGGGGGGGCTTAGATGAGCAGTTCTTC; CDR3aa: CASSLEGRGGLDEQFF
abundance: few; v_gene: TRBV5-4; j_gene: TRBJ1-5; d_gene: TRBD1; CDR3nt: TGTGCCAGCAGCTTTGGAGGGGGCCAGGGCAATCAGCCCCAGCATTTT; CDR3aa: CASSFGGGQGNQPQHF
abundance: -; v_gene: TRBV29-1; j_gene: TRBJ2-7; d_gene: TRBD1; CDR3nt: TGCAGGGGGACGGGACAGCAAAAATCCTACGAGCAGTACTTC; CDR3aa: CRGTGQQKSYEQYF
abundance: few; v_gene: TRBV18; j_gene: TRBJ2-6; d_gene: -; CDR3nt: TGTGCCAGCTCACCTACCGCGGGGGCCGGGGCCAACGTCCTGACTTTC; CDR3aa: CASSPTAGAGANVLTF
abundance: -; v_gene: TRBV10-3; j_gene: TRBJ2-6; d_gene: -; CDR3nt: TGTGCCATCAGTGAGGGGGGCTCCGGGGCCAACGTCCTGACTTTC; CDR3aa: CAISEGGSGANVLTF
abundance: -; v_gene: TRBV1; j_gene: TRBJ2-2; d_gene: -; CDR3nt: TGCACCAGCAGCCAAGATGCGCAAGACACCGGGGAGCTGTTTTTT; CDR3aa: CTSSQDAQDTGELFF
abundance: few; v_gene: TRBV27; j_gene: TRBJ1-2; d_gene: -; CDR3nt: TGTGCCAGCAGTTCCACATGGACACGGGATGGCTACACCTTC; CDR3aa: CASSSTWTRDGYTF